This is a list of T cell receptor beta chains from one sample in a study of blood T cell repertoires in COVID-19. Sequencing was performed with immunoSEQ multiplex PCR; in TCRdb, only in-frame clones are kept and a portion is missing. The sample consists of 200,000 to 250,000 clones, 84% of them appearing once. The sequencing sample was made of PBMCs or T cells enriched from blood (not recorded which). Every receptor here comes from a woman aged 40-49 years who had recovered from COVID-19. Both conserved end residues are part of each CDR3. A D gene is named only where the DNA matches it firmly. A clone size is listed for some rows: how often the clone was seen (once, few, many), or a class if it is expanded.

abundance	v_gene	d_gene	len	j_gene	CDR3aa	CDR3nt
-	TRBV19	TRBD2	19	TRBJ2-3	CASSIDPNRLAGGTDTQYF	TGTGCCAGTAGTATAGATCCAAATCGACTAGCGGGAGGTACAGATACGCAGTATTTT
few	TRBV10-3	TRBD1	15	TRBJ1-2	CAISESVGTGDGYTF	TGTGCCATCAGTGAGTCGGTGGGGACAGGGGATGGCTACACCTTC
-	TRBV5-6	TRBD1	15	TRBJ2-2	CASSFGTANTGELFF	TGTGCCAGCAGCTTTGGGACAGCGAACACCGGGGAGCTGTTTTTT
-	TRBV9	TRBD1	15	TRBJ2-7	CASSVGQDPPYEQYF	TGTGCCAGCAGCGTTGGACAGGATCCTCCTTACGAGCAGTACTTC
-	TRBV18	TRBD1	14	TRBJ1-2	CASSPGGRDDGYTF	TGTGCCAGCTCGCCAGGGGGCAGGGACGATGGCTACACCTTC
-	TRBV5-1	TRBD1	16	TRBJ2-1	CASSVSGTGALSEQFF	TGCGCCAGCAGCGTATCCGGGACAGGGGCTCTGAGTGAGCAGTTCTTC
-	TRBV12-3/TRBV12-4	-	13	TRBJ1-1	CASSLNAQVGAFF	TGTGCCAGCAGTTTAAATGCTCAGGTGGGCGCTTTCTTT
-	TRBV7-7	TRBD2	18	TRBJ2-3	CASSQNSGVAGKLDTQYF	TGTGCCAGCAGCCAAAACTCCGGAGTAGCGGGGAAGCTAGATACGCAGTATTTT
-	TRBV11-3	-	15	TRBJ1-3	CASSLAGPAGNTIYF	TGTGCCAGCAGCTTAGCAGGTCCGGCTGGAAACACCATATATTTT
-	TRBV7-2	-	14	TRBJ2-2	CASSAYPWTGELFF	TGTGCCAGCAGCGCCTACCCCTGGACCGGGGAGCTGTTTTTT
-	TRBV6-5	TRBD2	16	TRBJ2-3	CASSYLGLAGADTQYF	TGTGCCAGCAGCTACCTGGGACTAGCGGGAGCCGATACGCAGTATTTT
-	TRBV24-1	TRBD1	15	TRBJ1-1	CATSDRTGGRTEAFF	TGTGCCACCAGTGACCGGACAGGGGGCAGGACTGAAGCTTTCTTT
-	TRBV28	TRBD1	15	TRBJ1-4	CASSPAGQGGEKLFF	TGTGCCAGCAGTCCCGCTGGACAGGGGGGAGAAAAACTGTTTTTT
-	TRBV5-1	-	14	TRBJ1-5	CASSPLPGNQPQHF	TGCGCCAGCAGCCCCCTGCCGGGCAATCAGCCCCAGCATTTT
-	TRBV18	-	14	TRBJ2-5	CASSRTDRQETQYF	TGTGCCAGCTCAAGGACTGACCGCCAAGAGACCCAGTACTTC
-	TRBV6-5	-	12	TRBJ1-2	CASSDRNYGYTF	TGTGCCAGCAGCGACAGAAACTATGGCTACACCTTC
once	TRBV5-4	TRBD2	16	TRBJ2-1	CASSASSAGGPNEQFF	TGTGCCAGCAGCGCTTCTTCGGCGGGAGGGCCCAATGAGCAGTTCTTC
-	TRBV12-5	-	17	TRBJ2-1	CASGSNPHRDTYNEQFF	TGTGCTAGTGGTTCGAATCCACACCGGGACACCTACAATGAGCAGTTCTTC